This T cell receptor beta chain is from a study of blood T cell repertoires in COVID-19. Across the whole study: Acute-phase and convalescent COVID-19 samples originated in the United States, Italy and Spain.

This CDR3 contains 13 residues. V was clipped by 4 bases and J by 0 bases, with 5 bases between them. Germline assignment: CDR1 LGHDT and CDR2 YNNKEL (reference sequence). TCRdb's copy holds only in-frame clones and misses some; the assay was immunoSEQ multiplex PCR. The data hold some 180,000 clones, with over 70% observed a single time. Details on this clone: Other DNA sequences in this sample translate to the same CDR3.

The receptor was isolated from a woman aged 70-85 years who had recovered from COVID-19. V and J are TRBV3-1 (or the pseudogene TRBV3-2) and TRBJ2-3; D unresolved. Sequenced material: peripheral blood. The chain's CDR3 is CASSPSSTDTQYF. CDR3 coding DNA: TGTGCCAGCAGCCCGTCTAGCACAGATACGCAGTATTTT.